The following is a TCR beta chain sequence with its context. The entry originates in a study of blood T cell repertoires in COVID-19. The overall study: Sites across the United States, Italy and Spain contributed samples from acute and convalescent COVID-19.

The CDR3 spans 15 residues. The germline V gene has CDR1 SNHLY and CDR2 FYNNEI. V dropped 3 bases and J dropped 6 bases, with 15 bases sitting between them. How the authors handled the data: Amplification of reference gene primers provided the estimated nucleated cell counts. Profiled with immunoSEQ multiplex PCR; TCRdb holds only in-frame clones, not every one. The V and J calls and clone size are taken from that table; D and trimming were inferred from the DNA. The table lists 400,000 to 550,000 clones, around 89% of them singletons. Sequences were obtained from peripheral blood. V usage is TRBV2 and J usage is TRBJ1-5, with a tentative D call TRBD1 (6 bases). This TCR came from a woman younger than 45 with acute or convalescent COVID-19. CDR3 region: CASSDQGLHGQPQHF. The CDR3 coding sequence is TGTGCCAGCAGTGACCAGGGGCTGCATGGTCAGCCCCAGCATTTT.